This TCR beta chain was obtained from a study of blood T cell repertoires in COVID-19. In regard to this clone: Other nucleotide sequences in the sample specify the same CDR3.

Under the authors' procedure: Quantification of nucleated cells was approximated via reference gene primer amplification. Repertoires were generated with immunoSEQ multiplex PCR, while TCRdb's copy carries only in-frame clones and drops some. V and J calls and clone size come straight from that table; D and trimming were deduced from the DNA. Of 95,000 or so clones in the sample, under 90% were seen once. This sequence originates from a woman in her seventies with acute or convalescent COVID-19. The sequencing input was peripheral blood.

CDR3 nucleotides: TGTGCCTGGAGTGGGGGGGGCAATCAGCCCCAGCATTTT. It translates to CAWSGGGNQPQHF. The rearrangement links TRBV30 to TRBJ1-5, with D possibly being TRBD1 (5 bases). This CDR3 is built from 13 residues. CDR1 is GTSNPN, CDR2 SVGIG, per germline (reference sequence). V shed 1 base and J shed 2 bases, with 6 bases lying between them.